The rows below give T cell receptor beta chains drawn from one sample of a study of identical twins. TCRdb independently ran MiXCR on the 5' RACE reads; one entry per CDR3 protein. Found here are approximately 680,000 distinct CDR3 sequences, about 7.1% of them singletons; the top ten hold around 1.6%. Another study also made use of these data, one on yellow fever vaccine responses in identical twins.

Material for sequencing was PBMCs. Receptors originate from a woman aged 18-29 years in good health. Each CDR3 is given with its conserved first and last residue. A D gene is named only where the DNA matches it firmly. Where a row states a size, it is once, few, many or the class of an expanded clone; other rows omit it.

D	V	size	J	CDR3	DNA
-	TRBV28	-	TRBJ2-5	CASSFIPVKETQYF	TGTGCCAGCAGTTTCATCCCAGTAAAAGAGACCCAGTACTTC
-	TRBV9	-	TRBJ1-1	CASSVGGGQGGTEAFF	TGTGCCAGCAGCGTAGGTGGAGGTCAGGGAGGTACTGAAGCTTTCTTT
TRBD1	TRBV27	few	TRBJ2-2	CASSEQGSGELFF	TGTGCCAGCAGTGAACAGGGGTCCGGGGAGCTGTTTTTT
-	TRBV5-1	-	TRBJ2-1	CASSLDRVNYNEQFF	TGCGCCAGCAGCTTGGACAGGGTTAACTACAATGAGCAGTTCTTC
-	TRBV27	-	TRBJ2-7	CASKLRGAGDEQYF	TGTGCCAGCAAGCTTAGGGGGGCGGGAGACGAGCAGTACTTC
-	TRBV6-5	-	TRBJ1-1	CASSRRHEAFF	TGTGCCAGCAGCCGAAGGCATGAAGCTTTCTTT
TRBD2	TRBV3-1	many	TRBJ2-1	CASSQDHPSGGMNEQFF	TGTGCCAGCAGCCAAGATCACCCTAGCGGGGGGATGAATGAGCAGTTCTTC
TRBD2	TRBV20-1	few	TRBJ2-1	CSARGQRGTNNEQFF	TGCAGTGCTAGGGGCCAGCGGGGGACGAACAATGAGCAGTTCTTC
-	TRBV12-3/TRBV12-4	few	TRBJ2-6	CASSFVGTGANVLTF	TGTGCCAGCAGTTTTGTCGGTACTGGGGCCAACGTCCTGACTTTC
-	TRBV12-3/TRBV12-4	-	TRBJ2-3	CASSLFADTQYF	TGTGCCAGCAGTTTGTTTGCAGATACGCAGTATTTT
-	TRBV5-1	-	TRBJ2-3	CASSFRRMGGYITDTQYF	TGCGCCAGCAGCTTTAGGAGGATGGGGGGATATATCACAGATACGCAGTATTTT
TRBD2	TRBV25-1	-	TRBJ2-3	CASSGYQGLAGDTQYF	TGTGCCAGCAGTGGCTATCAAGGACTAGCGGGAGATACGCAGTATTTT
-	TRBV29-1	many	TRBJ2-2	CSVVGDSANTGELFF	TGCAGCGTTGTAGGTGACAGCGCGAACACCGGGGAGCTGTTTTTT
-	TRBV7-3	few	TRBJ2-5	CASSLTFAQKETQYF	TGTGCCAGCAGCTTAACGTTCGCGCAGAAAGAGACCCAGTACTTC
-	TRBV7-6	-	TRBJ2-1	CASSALGGTEQFF	TGTGCCAGCAGCGCGCTCGGGGGCACTGAGCAGTTCTTC
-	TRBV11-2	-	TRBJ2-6	CASRVGSPGANVLTF	TGTGCCAGTCGAGTCGGCTCTCCAGGGGCCAACGTCCTGACTTTC
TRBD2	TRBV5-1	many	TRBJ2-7	CASSGTSGSSLYEQYF	TGCGCCAGCAGCGGGACTAGCGGGAGTAGTTTGTACGAGCAGTACTTC
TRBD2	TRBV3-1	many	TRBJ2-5	CASSPGLAGGLTQYF	TGTGCCAGCAGCCCCGGACTAGCGGGAGGACTTACCCAGTACTTC
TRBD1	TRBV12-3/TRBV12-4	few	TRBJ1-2	CASSLEAGGNNYGYTF	TGTGCCAGCAGTTTAGAGGCAGGGGGAAATAACTATGGCTACACCTTC
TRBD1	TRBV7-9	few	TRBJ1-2	CASSLATPDREGYGYTF	TGTGCCAGCAGCTTAGCCACACCGGACAGGGAAGGCTATGGCTACACCTTC
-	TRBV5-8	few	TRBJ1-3	CASSPGEGRSGNTIYF	TGTGCCAGCAGCCCAGGAGAGGGTCGCTCTGGAAACACCATATATTTT
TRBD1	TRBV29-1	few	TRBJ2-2	CSVKPGTGTKSGELFF	TGCAGCGTCAAGCCCGGGACAGGGACGAAGTCCGGGGAGCTGTTTTTT
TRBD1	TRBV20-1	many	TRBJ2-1	CSARGQGQSNEQFF	TGCAGTGCTAGAGGACAGGGACAGAGTAATGAGCAGTTCTTC
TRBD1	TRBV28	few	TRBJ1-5	CASNPGTGQNQPQHF	TGTGCCAGCAACCCTGGGACAGGCCAAAATCAGCCCCAGCATTTT
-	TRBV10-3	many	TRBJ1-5	CAISEEPGGGNQPQHF	TGTGCCATCAGTGAAGAGCCCGGAGGTGGCAATCAGCCCCAGCATTTT
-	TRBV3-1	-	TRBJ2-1	CASSEAREQFF	TGTGCCAGCAGCGAAGCCAGGGAGCAGTTCTTC
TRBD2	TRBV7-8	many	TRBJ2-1	CASSSAGLAGSNEQFF	TGTGCCAGCAGCTCAGCGGGACTAGCGGGAAGCAATGAGCAGTTCTTC
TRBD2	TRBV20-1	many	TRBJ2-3	CSARPSGGAPGLTDTQYF	TGCAGTGCTAGACCTAGCGGGGGTGCCCCAGGGTTGACAGATACGCAGTATTTT